This T cell receptor beta chain was recorded in a study of T cells in women clearing cervical HPV infection. Profiling relied on immunoSEQ multiplex PCR, and the TCRdb table lists in-frame clones only, not all of them. The sample data list more than 20,000 clones. This CDR3 region has 14 residues. Germline V gene lookup returns CDR1 SGHRS and CDR2 YFSETQ. As concerns this clone: The CDR3 end falls 3 residues outside the read, so it is completed with the germline J gene.

This clonotype originated in a woman between 18 and 70 years old with a cervical HPV16 infection that either progressed to CIN3+ or cleared (not recorded which). Sequencing input: blood buffy coat. The chain has TRBV5-1 and TRBJ1-2; the D gene is possibly TRBD1 (6 bases). The DNA read from the CDR3 is TGCGCCAGCAGCCCACGGGGGGCGCGGGAGGGC. Protein product: CASSPRGAREG. The entire CDR3 protein is CASSPRGAREGYTF.